These 20 T cell receptor beta chains were sequenced from one sample in a study of neurological immune-mediated disorders. TCRdb independently ran MiXCR on the 5' RACE reads; one entry per CDR3 protein. The repertoire holds around 21,000 distinct CDR3 sequences, with 6% to 8% as singletons. Material: CD8+ T cells from blood. The receptors were sampled from a woman aged 25-40 years with HTLV-1-associated myelopathy (HAM/TSP).

This clonotype was observed at least ten times. The chain combines TRBV7-9 with TRBJ2-3; 9 nucleotides line up with TRBD1. The CDR3 consists of 15 residues. Germline V gives CDR1 SEHNR, CDR2 FQNEAQ (reference sequence). The J segment lost 5 bases and the V segment lost 5 bases, leaving 8 bases of the junction unmatched. CDR3 protein: CASSRRDRDGDTQYF. The CDR3 coding sequence is TGTGCCAGCAGCCGCAGGGACAGGGATGGAGATACGCAGTATTTT. Drawing the rest from reference TRBV7-9 and TRBJ2-3, the complete variable domain is DTGVSQNPRHKITKRGQNVTFRCDPISEHNRLYWYRQTLGQGPEFLTYFQNEAQLEKSRLLSDRFSAERPKGSFSTLEIQRTEQGDSAMYLCASSRRDRDGDTQYFGPGTRLTVL.

This clonotype rates as large. The chain has TRBV29-1 and TRBJ2-7; 13 nucleotides match TRBD2. Germline lookup yields CDR1 SQVTM and CDR2 ANQGSEA. J gave up 3 bases and V 0 bases, and 5 bases lay outside the gene matches. The CDR3 contains 16 residues. The CDR3 loop is CSVEEWTSGGNYEQYF. As DNA, the CDR3 is TGCAGCGTTGAAGAATGGACTAGCGGGGGAAACTACGAGCAGTACTTC.

This clonotype was seen repeatedly, ten times or more. The chain carries TRBV4-1 and TRBJ2-2, with D unclear. The V end lost 4 bases, the J end lost 4 bases, and 13 bases lay between the germline ends. Germline V CDR1 and CDR2: MGHRA, YSYEKL. CDR3 size: 15 residues. CDR3 nucleotides: TGCGCCAGCAGCCCCAGAGTTGCGTTCACCGGGGAGCTGTTTTTT. It encodes CASSPRVAFTGELFF.

Many counts were recorded for this clonotype. This chain joins TRBV6-1 and TRBJ2-7; 8 bases match TRBD1. Trimming at V came to 2 bases and at J to 4 bases, leaving 7 bases not matched to a gene. This CDR3 is built from 15 residues. Germline V gene data show CDR1 as MNHNS and CDR2 as SASEGT. The CDR3 loop is CASSESAGGWYEQYF. The CDR3 region has the DNA TGTGCCAGCAGTGAATCGGCAGGGGGCTGGTACGAGCAGTACTTC.

This clonotype occurred many times. The chain is built from TRBV28 and TRBJ2-1; 7 bases align to TRBD1. CDR3 size: 12 residues. Germline CDR1 is MDHEN and CDR2 is SYDVKM. Trimming removed 4 bases from V and 12 bases from J; junction bases left unmatched: 6. The CDR3 region is CASSSDRAGQFF. In nucleotides, the CDR3 is TGTGCCAGCAGTTCCGACAGGGCGGGGCAGTTCTTC.

This clonotype was observed at least ten times. The chain joins TRBV20-1 to TRBJ2-1, with 10 bases fitting TRBD1. V trimming: 6 bases; J trimming: 9 bases; junction bases outside the gene matches: 14. Germline values: CDR1 DFQATT, CDR2 SNEGSKA (reference sequence). This CDR3 spans 15 amino acids. This CDR3 reads CSAKNRDRGEVEQFF. Written as DNA, the CDR3 is TGCAGTGCCAAGAACCGGGACAGGGGCGAGGTTGAGCAGTTCTTC.

This clonotype was recorded many times. The chain uses TRBV19 and TRBJ2-1; the D is unclear. The germline CDR1 and CDR2 sequences are LNHDA and SQIVND (reference sequence). V was pared by 3 bases and J by 9 bases, with 9 bases between. This CDR3 is 12 amino acids long. CDR3 region: CASSMVGREQFF. The CDR3 nucleotides are TGTGCCAGTAGTATGGTCGGGCGTGAGCAGTTCTTC. Looking up the rest from reference TRBV19 and TRBJ2-1 gives the full variable domain: DGGITQSPKYLFRKEGQNVTLSCEQNLNHDAMYWYRQDPGQGLRLIYYSQIVNDFQKGDIAEGYSVSREKKESFPLTVTSAQKNPTAFYLCASSMVGREQFFGPGTRLTVL.

This clonotype was seen at least ten times. The rearrangement joins TRBV2 to TRBJ2-3; D gene uncertain. V was cut by 5 bases and J by 1 base, with 22 bases left in between. Germline V gene data show CDR1 as SNHLY and CDR2 as FYNNEI. The CDR3 is made up of 18 amino acids. The CDR3: CASSISRDRSSGTDTQYF. CDR3 coding DNA: TGTGCCAGCAGTATCTCTCGTGACCGTAGCTCGGGCACAGATACGCAGTATTTT.

In its sample, this clonotype was seen many times. The V call is TRBV29-1, the J call TRBJ2-7; TRBD1 might be the D (7 bases). Germline V lookup: CDR1 SQVTM, CDR2 ANQGSEA. The CDR3 loop spans 12 amino acids. Trimming took 6 bases from V and 4 from J, leaving 13 bases between them. As DNA, the CDR3 is TGCAGCGTCCTGACAGGGAGGTACGAGCAGTACTTC. Its translation is CSVLTGRYEQYF.

This clonotype has a count of ten or more. The rearrangement uses TRBV2 and TRBJ1-5; D is perhaps TRBD1 (5 bases). The length of the CDR3 is 15 residues. Germline assignment: CDR1 SNHLY and CDR2 FYNNEI. V gave up 6 bases and J gave up 5 bases, with 17 bases separating them. The CDR3 DNA reads as TGTGCCAGCAGATCCCTGTCGGCGGGGGATCAGCCCCAGCATTTT. It specifies CASRSLSAGDQPQHF.

This clonotype was detected ten times or more. V usage is TRBV7-9 and J usage is TRBJ1-1, with unresolved D. CDR3 length: 12 residues. V lost 8 bases and J lost 1, with 8 bases in between. CDR1 is SEHNR and CDR2 is FQNEAQ in the germline V gene (reference sequence). The CDR3 nucleotides read TGTGCCAGCCAGGCAGGGAACACTGAAGCTTTCTTT. Translation: CASQAGNTEAFF.

This clonotype was picked up many times. The J gene is TRBJ1-5, the V gene TRBV5-6, with no clear D. The CDR3 has 13 amino acids. Germline assignment: CDR1 SGHDT and CDR2 YYEEEE. With 4 bases removed from V and 8 bases from J, the gap between germline ends came to 13 bases. The chain's CDR3 is CASSPRGREPQHF. Here the CDR3 DNA reads TGTGCCAGCAGCCCACGGGGTCGGGAGCCCCAGCATTTT.

The chain combines TRBV15 with TRBJ1-6; 10 nucleotides align to TRBD1. The V gene end was trimmed by 3 bases and the J gene end by 9 bases; junction bases not matched to a gene: 2. Germline CDR1 LNHNV, CDR2 YYDKDF (reference sequence). The length of the CDR3 is 14 residues. The CDR3 is CATSRGQGSSPLHF. The CDR3 bases are TGTGCCACCAGCAGGGGACAGGGGAGTTCACCCCTCCACTTT.

This clonotype appeared many times. This chain joins TRBV2 and TRBJ1-2; a possible D gene is TRBD1 (5 bases). This CDR3 region has 13 residues. With 10 bases removed from V and 7 bases from J, the gap between germline ends came to 19 bases. The germline CDR1 and CDR2 sequences are SNHLY and FYNNEI. The CDR3 region is CAIKFRDLRGYTF. The DNA for the CDR3 is TGTGCCATCAAGTTCAGGGACCTCCGTGGCTACACCTTC.

This clonotype was recorded many times. This chain joins TRBV6-5 and TRBJ1-1; maybe TRBD1 (5 bases). V lost 0 bases to trimming and J lost 0 bases, with 11 bases between them. Germline V CDR1 and CDR2: MNHEY, SVGAGI. This CDR3 comprises 16 residues. The CDR3 DNA reads TGTGCCAGCAGTTACTCGATGGGGGGTATGAACACTGAAGCTTTCTTT. Translating it yields CASSYSMGGMNTEAFF.

In its sample, this clonotype was seen many times. J is TRBJ1-1 and V is TRBV27; D is unclear. V gave up 4 bases and J gave up 0 bases, with 9 bases separating them. The CDR3 has 14 residues. The germline V gene encodes CDR1 MNHEY and CDR2 SMNVEV (reference sequence). The DNA for the CDR3 is TGTGCCAGCAGTTGGGGAGTCCTGAACACTGAAGCTTTCTTT. This codes for CASSWGVLNTEAFF.

This clonotype is medium-sized. This chain uses TRBV20-1 with TRBJ1-1; D ambiguous. The germline CDR1 and CDR2 sequences are DFQATT and SNEGSKA (reference sequence). V dropped 3 bases and J dropped 3 bases, with 11 bases sitting between them. The CDR3 is 13 residues long. The CDR3 loop is CSASWQAHTEAFF. As DNA, the CDR3 is TGCAGTGCTAGTTGGCAGGCTCACACTGAAGCTTTCTTT.

Points on this clonotype: A single base separates this from a much larger clone, so it may be a read error. This rearrangement joins TRBV2 to TRBJ1-5; D not resolved. The CDR3 has 13 amino acids. With 2 bases removed from V and 11 bases from J, the gap between germline ends came to 13 bases. The germline CDR1 and CDR2 sequences are SNHLY and FYNNEI. CDR3 bases: TGTGCCAGCAGTGAATCCGCCGGGGAGACCCAGCATTTT. It codes for CASSESAGETQHF.

This clonotype showed up many times. CDR3 sequence: CASSYSRGGRGVNYGYTF. The DNA of the CDR3 is TGTGCCAGCAGTTACTCGCGAGGAGGACGGGGGGTTAACTATGGCTACACCTTC. The chain uses TRBV6-5 and TRBJ1-2; a possible D gene is TRBD1 (5 bases). V was trimmed by 0 bases and J by 1 base, leaving 18 bases between them. CDR1 is MNHEY, CDR2 SVGAGI, per germline. The length of the CDR3 is 18 residues.

By frequency in the sample, this clonotype is medium-sized. The gene calls are TRBV5-1 and TRBJ1-1; D is uncertain. Germline assignment: CDR1 SGHRS and CDR2 YFSETQ. The CDR3 sequence is 14 residues long. V was trimmed by 0 bases and J by 4 bases, leaving 10 bases between them. The CDR3 loop is CASSLVEGSTEAFF. CDR3 bases: TGCGCCAGCAGCTTGGTTGAGGGTAGCACTGAAGCTTTCTTT.